This is a list of T cell receptor beta chains from one sample in a study of Graves' ophthalmopathy and Graves' hyperthyroidism. A single record per CDR3 protein comes from TCRdb applying MiXCR to the multiplex PCR reads. Of about 390,000 distinct CDR3 sequences listed, roughly 17% are singletons. The sequenced sample was peripheral blood. These receptor sequences come from an adult woman with stable Graves' hyperthyroidism. Both conserved end residues are part of each CDR3. The D gene is left open where the match is weak. Only some rows state a clone size, as once, few, many or a class for expanded clones.

size	length	V	J	D	CDR3	DNA
many	15	TRBV11-2	TRBJ2-4	-	CASSSELLAKNIQYF	TGTGCCAGCAGCTCAGAGCTCCTAGCCAAAAACATTCAGTACTTC
many	16	TRBV28	TRBJ1-5	-	CAADGGRSVSDQPQHF	TGTGCCGCCGACGGGGGTAGGTCGGTGAGCGATCAGCCCCAGCATTTT
many	13	TRBV12-3/TRBV12-4	TRBJ2-5	-	CASSTTGPETQYF	TGTGCCAGCAGTACCACCGGACCGGAGACCCAGTACTTC
many	15	TRBV28	TRBJ1-2	TRBD1	CASNSPGQEEYGYTF	TGTGCCAGCAACTCCCCGGGACAGGAGGAATATGGCTACACCTTC
-	13	TRBV20-1	TRBJ2-7	-	CSAAPSEVYEQYF	TGCAGTGCTGCCCCCTCAGAGGTCTACGAGCAGTACTTC
many	12	TRBV29-1	TRBJ1-2	-	CSVDRANYGYTF	TGCAGCGTTGACAGAGCTAACTATGGCTACACCTTC
-	17	TRBV6-2/TRBV6-3	TRBJ1-2	-	CASSYSVGQQANYGYTF	TGTGCCAGCAGTTACTCGGTTGGACAGCAGGCCAACTATGGCTACACCTTC
many	13	TRBV11-2	TRBJ1-2	-	CASKKGPRGGYTF	TGTGCCAGCAAGAAGGGTCCCCGGGGTGGCTACACCTTC
many	13	TRBV6-1	TRBJ1-1	-	CASYAGFRTEAFF	TGTGCCAGCTACGCAGGGTTTCGGACTGAAGCTTTCTTT
many	15	TRBV19	TRBJ1-5	-	CASMGGQGGFQPQHF	TGTGCCAGCATGGGGGGGCAGGGAGGATTTCAGCCCCAGCATTTT
many	14	TRBV7-2	TRBJ2-2	-	CASRPGRETGELFF	TGTGCCAGCAGACCGGGACGGGAGACCGGGGAGCTGTTTTTT